This T cell receptor beta chain is drawn from a study of blood T cell repertoires in COVID-19. Study overall: Collection of acute and convalescent COVID-19 samples took place in the United States, Italy and Spain.

Donors in Cohort 3 counted as recovered after two negative PCRs, clearance, or symptom resolution. In the original processing: Counts of nucleated cells, estimated from reference gene primer amplification, were obtained. Profiled with immunoSEQ multiplex PCR; TCRdb holds only in-frame clones, not every one. V and J calls and clone size are as listed in that table; D and trimming were resolved from the DNA. The repertoire has 140,000 to 150,000 clones, about 89% of them found once; the top ten carry around 11%. CDR1 and CDR2 from the germline V gene are ENHRY and SYGVKD. The V end was cut by 3 bases, the J end by 4 bases, with 6 bases between. The CDR3 runs 12 residues.

What was sequenced was PBMCs or T cells enriched from blood (not recorded which). This chain joins TRBV10-3 and TRBJ1-2; no reliable D call. The source is a man in his sixties who had recovered from COVID-19. In DNA, the CDR3 is TGTGCCATCAGTGAAGCTCTCTATGGCTACACCTTC. Translating it yields CAISEALYGYTF.